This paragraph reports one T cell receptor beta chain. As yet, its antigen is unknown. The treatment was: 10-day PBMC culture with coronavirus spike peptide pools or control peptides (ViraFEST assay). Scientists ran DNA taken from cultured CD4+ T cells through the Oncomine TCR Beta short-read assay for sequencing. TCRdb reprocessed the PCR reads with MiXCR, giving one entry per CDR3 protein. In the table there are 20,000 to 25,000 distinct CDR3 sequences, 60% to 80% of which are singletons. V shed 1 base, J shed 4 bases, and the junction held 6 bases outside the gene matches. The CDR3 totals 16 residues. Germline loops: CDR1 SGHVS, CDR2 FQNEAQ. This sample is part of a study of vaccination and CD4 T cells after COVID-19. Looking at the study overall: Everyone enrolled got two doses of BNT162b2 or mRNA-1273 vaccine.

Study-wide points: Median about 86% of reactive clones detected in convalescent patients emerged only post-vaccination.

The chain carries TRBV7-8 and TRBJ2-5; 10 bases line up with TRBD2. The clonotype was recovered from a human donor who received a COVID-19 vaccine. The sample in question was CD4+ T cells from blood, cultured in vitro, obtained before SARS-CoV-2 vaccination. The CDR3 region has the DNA TGTGCCAGCAGCTTAGGGAGCGGGGGGGCCTCAGAGACCCAGTACTTC. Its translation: CASSLGSGGASETQYF.